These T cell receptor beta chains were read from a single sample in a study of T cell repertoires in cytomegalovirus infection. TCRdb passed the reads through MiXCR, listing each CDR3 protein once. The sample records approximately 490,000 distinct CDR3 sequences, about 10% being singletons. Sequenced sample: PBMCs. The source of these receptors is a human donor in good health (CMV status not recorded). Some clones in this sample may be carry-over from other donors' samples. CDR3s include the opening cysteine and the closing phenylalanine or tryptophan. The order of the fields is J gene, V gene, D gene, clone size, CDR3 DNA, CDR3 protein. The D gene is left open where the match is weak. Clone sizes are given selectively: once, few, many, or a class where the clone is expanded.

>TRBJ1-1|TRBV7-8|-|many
TGTGCCAGCAGCTTACTCTGGAGACAGCGGGGGAGGATTGGAGCTTTCTTT
CASSLLWRQRGRIGAFF
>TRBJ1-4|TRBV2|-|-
TGTGCCAGCAGCGAAGTGGGGGGGAAACTGTTTTTT
CASSEVGGKLFF
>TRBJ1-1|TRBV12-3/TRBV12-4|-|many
TGTGCCAGCAGTTTACAATTGACCACTGAAGCTTTCTTT
CASSLQLTTEAFF
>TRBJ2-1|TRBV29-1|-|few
TGCAGCGTTGATCCTGGGGCCAACTCCTACAATGAGCAGTTCTTC
CSVDPGANSYNEQFF
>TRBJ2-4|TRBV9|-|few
TGTGCCAGCAGCGTAGGGGGCAGGCGAGAAAACATTCAGTACTTC
CASSVGGRRENIQYF
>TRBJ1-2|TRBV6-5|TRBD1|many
TGTGCCAGCAGGCAACAGGGGTATTCGTATGGCTACACCTTC
CASRQQGYSYGYTF
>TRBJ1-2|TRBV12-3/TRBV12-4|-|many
TGTGCCAGCAGTCCTAGCGCCGTTTGGGGAGGCTACACCTTC
CASSPSAVWGGYTF
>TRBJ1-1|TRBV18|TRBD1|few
TGTGCCAGCTCACCCACTAGGACAGGTTTTGAAGCTTTCTTT
CASSPTRTGFEAFF
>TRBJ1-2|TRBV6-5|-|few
TGTGCCAGCAGTTACGAGGGGAGCTATGGCTACACCTTC
CASSYEGSYGYTF
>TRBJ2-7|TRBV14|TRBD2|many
TGTGCCAGCAGCCCGGGAGGGTACTACGAGCAGTACTTC
CASSPGGYYEQYF
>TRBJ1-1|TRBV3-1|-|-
TGTGCCAGCAGCCAAGTGTACAATATCGGGGCAACTGAAGCTTTCTTT
CASSQVYNIGATEAFF
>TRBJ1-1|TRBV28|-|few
TGTGCCACCTCGAACACTGAAGCTTTCTTT
CATSNTEAFF
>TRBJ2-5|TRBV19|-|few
TGTGCCAGTAGTAGAGAGGGGATGACCCAGTACTTC
CASSREGMTQYF
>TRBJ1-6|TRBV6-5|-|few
TGTGCCAGCAGTTACTCAGGGACGCCGGGGACTAATTCACCCCTCCACTTT
CASSYSGTPGTNSPLHF
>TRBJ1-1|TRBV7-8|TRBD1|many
TGTGCCAGCAGCCAACGGGACAGTAGGGCTGAAGCTTTCTTT
CASSQRDSRAEAFF
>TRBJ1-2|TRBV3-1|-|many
TGTGCCAGCAGCCAAGTGGCAGGCGACTATGGCTACACCTTC
CASSQVAGDYGYTF
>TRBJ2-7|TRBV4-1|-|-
TGTGCCAGCAGCCCCCCGGGGCTTAGGACCTACGAGCAGTACTTC
CASSPPGLRTYEQYF
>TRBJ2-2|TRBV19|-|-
TGTGCCAGTAGTATTGATGCGAACACCGGGGAGCTGTTTTTT
CASSIDANTGELFF
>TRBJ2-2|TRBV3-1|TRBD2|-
TGTGCCAGCAGCCTTGGACTAGTAGGGACCGGGGAGCTGTTTTTT
CASSLGLVGTGELFF
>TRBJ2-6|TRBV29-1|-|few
TGCAGCGTTTCCGGTGGGGCCAACGTCCTGACTTTC
CSVSGGANVLTF
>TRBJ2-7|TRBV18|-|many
TGTGCCAGCTCTACAACAGGTAACTACGAGCAGTACTTC
CASSTTGNYEQYF
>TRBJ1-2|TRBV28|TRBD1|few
TGTGCCAGCAGTCGGACAGGGGGCGGAGAATATGGCTACACCTTC
CASSRTGGGEYGYTF
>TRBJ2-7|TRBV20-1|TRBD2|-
TGCAGTGCTAGAAGCAGGGAGGGTTCCTACGAGCAGTACTTC
CSARSREGSYEQYF
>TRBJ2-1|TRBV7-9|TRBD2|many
TGTGCCAGCAGCACTAGCGGGACCAGCAATGAGCAGTTCTTC
CASSTSGTSNEQFF
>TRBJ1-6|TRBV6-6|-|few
TGTGCCAGCACCCCGACCCGCGGCAGGACAAATTCACCCCTCCACTTT
CASTPTRGRTNSPLHF
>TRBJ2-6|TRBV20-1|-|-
TGCAGTGCCCTCAAAGGGGGCTCTGGGGCCAACGTCCTGACTTTC
CSALKGGSGANVLTF
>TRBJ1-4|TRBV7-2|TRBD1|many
TGTGCCAGCAGCCCGTCCCGACAGGGGGCAGGGGAAAAACTGTTTTTT
CASSPSRQGAGEKLFF
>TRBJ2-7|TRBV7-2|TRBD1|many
TGTGCCAGCAGCTTAGTATTTCCAGGGGGTTCCTACGAGCAGTACTTC
CASSLVFPGGSYEQYF
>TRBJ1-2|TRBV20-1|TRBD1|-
TGCAGTGCTTTAGACAGGGATTTCCACTATGGCTACACCTTC
CSALDRDFHYGYTF
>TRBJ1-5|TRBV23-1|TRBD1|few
TGCGCCAGCAGTCAAACAAACAGGGGAGGACAGCCCCAGCATTTT
CASSQTNRGGQPQHF
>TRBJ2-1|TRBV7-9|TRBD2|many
TGTGCCAGCAGCTCCCCCGGGACTAGCGTCTACAATGAGCAGTTCTTC
CASSSPGTSVYNEQFF
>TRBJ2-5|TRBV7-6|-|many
TGTGCCAGCAGCCCCCGCCGAGGGATCCAAGAGACCCAGTACTTC
CASSPRRGIQETQYF
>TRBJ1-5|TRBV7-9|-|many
TGTGCCAGCAGCTTAGCAGGGAGGGGGAGCAATCAGCCCCAGCATTTT
CASSLAGRGSNQPQHF
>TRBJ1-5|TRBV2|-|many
TGTGCCAGCAGAGCCGGGACACCGACCGACAATCAGCCCCAGCATTTT
CASRAGTPTDNQPQHF
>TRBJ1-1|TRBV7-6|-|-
TGTGCCAGCAGCTTAGAGTGGGTGACGAACACTGAAGCTTTCTTT
CASSLEWVTNTEAFF
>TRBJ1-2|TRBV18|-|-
TGTGCCAGCTCACCCGGCCAGCAAGCTAACTATGGCTACACCTTC
CASSPGQQANYGYTF
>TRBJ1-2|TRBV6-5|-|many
TGTGCCAGCAGTTATGAGGGAGCCTATGGCTACACCTTC
CASSYEGAYGYTF
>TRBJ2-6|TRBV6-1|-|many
TGTGCCAGCAACCCCAGGACATCTGGGGCCAACGTCCTGACTTTC
CASNPRTSGANVLTF
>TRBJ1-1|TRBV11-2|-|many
TGTGCCAGCAGCTTAGTTCGGGGGGCTGAAGCTTTCTTT
CASSLVRGAEAFF
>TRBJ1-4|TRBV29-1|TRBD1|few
TGCAGCGCTGGGACAGGGGGCGAAAAACTGTTTTTT
CSAGTGGEKLFF
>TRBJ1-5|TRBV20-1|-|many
TGCAGTGCTAGAGATGTGGATAATAGCAATCAGCCCCAGCATTTT
CSARDVDNSNQPQHF
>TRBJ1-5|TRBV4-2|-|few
TGTGCCAGCAGCCAGGAGCGTTATAGCAATCAGCCCCAGCATTTT
CASSQERYSNQPQHF
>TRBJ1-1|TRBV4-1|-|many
TGCGCCAGCAGCCACTGGGGGGGGGGGAAGAGCACTGAAGCTTTCTTT
CASSHWGGGKSTEAFF
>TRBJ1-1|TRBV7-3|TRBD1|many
TGTGCCAGCAGCCCGACAGGGCCGAACACTGAAGCTTTCTTT
CASSPTGPNTEAFF
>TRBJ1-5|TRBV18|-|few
TGTGCCAGCTCACCAGCAGGGTTACCGGCTAATCAGCCCCAGCATTTT
CASSPAGLPANQPQHF
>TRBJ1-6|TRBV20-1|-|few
TGCAGTACCGATTCTTCGCGGGTTGGGGGGTCACCCCTCCACTTT
CSTDSSRVGGSPLHF
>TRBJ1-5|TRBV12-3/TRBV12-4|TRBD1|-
TGTGCCAGCAGCACAACACCCGGGACAGGGGCCAGCAATCAGCCCCAGCATTTT
CASSTTPGTGASNQPQHF
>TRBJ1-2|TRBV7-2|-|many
TGTGCCAGCAGCCCTACGAGGGAGAATGGCTACACCTTC
CASSPTRENGYTF
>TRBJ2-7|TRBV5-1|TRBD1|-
TGCGCCAGCAGCCCTACACAGGGGGGCGACGAGCAGTACTTC
CASSPTQGGDEQYF
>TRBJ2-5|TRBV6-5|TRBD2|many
TGTGCCAGCAGTTACGAGCGGGGGTACGAAGACCAAGAGACCCAGTACTTC
CASSYERGYEDQETQYF
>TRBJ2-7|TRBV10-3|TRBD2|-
TGTGCCATCTCGGGTTTCGCGGGGGGGATTGAGCAGTACTTC
CAISGFAGGIEQYF
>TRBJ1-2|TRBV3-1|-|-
TGTGCCAGCAGCCAAGGGGGTCCTAACTATGGCTACACCTTC
CASSQGGPNYGYTF
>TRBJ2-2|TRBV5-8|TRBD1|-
TGTGCCAGCAGCTTGGGACAGGGTTGGACCGGGGAGCTGTTTTTT
CASSLGQGWTGELFF
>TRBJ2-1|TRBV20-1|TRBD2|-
TGCAGACCCAGTGATAGCGGGAGGAACTCCTACAATGAGCAGTTCTTC
CRPSDSGRNSYNEQFF